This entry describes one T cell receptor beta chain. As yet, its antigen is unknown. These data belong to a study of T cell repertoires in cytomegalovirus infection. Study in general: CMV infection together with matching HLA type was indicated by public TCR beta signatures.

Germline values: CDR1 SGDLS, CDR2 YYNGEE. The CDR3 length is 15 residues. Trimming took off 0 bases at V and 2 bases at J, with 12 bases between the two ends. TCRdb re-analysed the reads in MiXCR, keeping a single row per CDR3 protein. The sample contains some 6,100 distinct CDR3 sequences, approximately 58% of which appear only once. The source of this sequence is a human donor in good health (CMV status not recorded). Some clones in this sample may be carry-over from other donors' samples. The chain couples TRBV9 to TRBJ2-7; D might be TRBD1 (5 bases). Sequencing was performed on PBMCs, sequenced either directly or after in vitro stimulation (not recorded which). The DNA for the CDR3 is TGTGCCAGCAGCGTAGGCGGACAAAACACCTACGAGCAGTACTTC. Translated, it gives CASSVGGQNTYEQYF.